The clone carrying this TCR beta chain was seen only a few times. Its specificity is unknown. The CDR3 spans 14 residues. Germline V gives CDR1 MNHNS, CDR2 SASEGT. V was shortened by 2 bases and J by 0 bases, with 8 bases between the two germline ends. TCRdb fed the reads into MiXCR, producing one record per CDR3 protein. The sample contains 750,000 to 900,000 distinct CDR3 sequences, roughly 28% of which appear only once. The sample comes from a study of T cell repertoires in cytomegalovirus infection. Study at large: HLA-C-restricted CMV epitopes, recently identified, and well-studied HLA-B-restricted ones were used by the study. CMV infection and matching HLA type were both indicated by public TCR beta signatures.

Points from the study as a whole: The ex vivo response was dominated by HLA-C-restricted CMV-specific TCR beta clonotypes.

The sample in question was cultured CD8+ T cells from PBMCs, obtained from culture after CMV antigen stimulation. The chain carries TRBV6-1 and TRBJ2-7; D is unclear. The sequence derives from a human donor in good health (CMV status not recorded). Some clones in this sample may be carry-over from other donors' samples. CDR3 protein: CASSENLSSYEQYV. The CDR3 nucleotides read TGTGCCAGCAGTGAAAACTTGAGCTCCTACGAGCAGTACGTC.